This T cell receptor (beta chain) was identified in a study of CD8 T cells in ankylosing spondylitis. TCRdb reanalysed the 5' RACE reads using MiXCR and keeps one entry per CDR3 protein. The data hold fewer than 250,000 distinct CDR3 sequences, with roughly a third observed a single time. Findings and caveats of the study: Peripheral blood samples showed relatively rare disease-linked clones, and these clones were CD8+. Certain motif variants had earlier appeared in reactive arthritis synovial fluid and blood. Ankylosing spondylitis blood appeared to be characterized by a TCR beta motif of 8 or 9 highly homologous variants. Clones tied to disease were said to be significantly enriched in matched ankylosing spondylitis synovial fluid.

This clonotype was seen repeatedly, ten times or more. What it binds is unknown. The V and J ends lost 3 bases and 0 bases respectively, with 8 bases between them. Germline V gene lookup returns CDR1 SQVTM and CDR2 ANQGSEA. The CDR3 has 13 residues. This chain uses TRBV29-1 with TRBJ1-2; D gene uncertain. This TCR came from a male donor with ankylosing spondylitis or in good health (not recorded which). The sample consisted of blood, either unsorted or a sorted T cell fraction (not recorded which). CDR3 bases: TGCAGCGTTGATGGAGCGCCTAACTATGGCTACACCTTC. It yields the protein CSVDGAPNYGYTF.